Below are 3 T cell receptor beta chains sequenced from a single sample in a study of cytomegalovirus exposure and HLA in healthy donors. With 60 Vbeta and 13 Jbeta primers, the PCR was carried out. TCRdb's table, derived via immunoSEQ multiplex PCR, lists solely in-frame clones and lacks some. The table includes about 170,000 clones, 70% to 90% detected once. Sequencing input: PBMCs. Receptor source: a man aged 25 to 40 in good health and CMV-seropositive.

The V gene is TRBV6-6, the J gene TRBJ2-5; 11 nucleotides agree with TRBD2. In germline, CDR1 is MNHNY, CDR2 SVGAGI (reference sequence). J lost 5 bases, V lost 7 bases, and 6 bases had no gene match. The CDR3 is 14 amino acids. The chain's CDR3 is CASILAGVVETQYF. The CDR3 nucleotides read TGTGCCAGCATACTAGCGGGAGTTGTTGAGACCCAGTACTTC.

Regarding this clone: At one end, the junction sequence differs from germline, possibly due to a read error. V is TRBV7-7 and J is TRBJ2-2; 10 nucleotides line up with TRBD1. CDR3 length: 16 amino acids. In germline, CDR1 is SSHAT, CDR2 FNYEAQ (reference sequence). The CDR3 DNA reads as TGTGCTAGCAGCTTCGGCTGGACAGGGGGCACCGGGGAGCTGTTTTTT. This gives the protein CASSFGWTGGTGELFF. The whole variable domain, filled in from reference TRBV7-7 and TRBJ2-2, reads GAGVSQSPRYKVTKRGQDVTLRCDPISSHATLYWYQQALGQGPEFLTYFNYEAQPDKSGLPSDRFSAERPEGSISTLTIQRTEQRDSAMYRCASSFGWTGGTGELFFGEGSRLTVL.

V usage is TRBV27 and J usage is TRBJ2-5; D possibly corresponds to TRBD1 (6 bases). V lost 6 bases and J lost 5, with 13 bases in between. CDR1 is MNHEY, CDR2 SMNVEV, per germline (reference sequence). The CDR3 is 13 amino acids. CDR3: CASSYTRGETQYF. The CDR3 nucleotides read TGTGCCAGCAGCTATACTAGGGGGGAGACCCAGTACTTC.